Sequencing of this T cell receptor beta chain was carried out in a study of blood T cells in healthy people across ages. Study outcomes and limitations: Possibly confounding the expanded clonotype changes was the fact that donor CMV status was unknown. Older age went with lower TCR beta diversity per million T cells, in a roughly linear way.

Trimming removed 0 bases from V and 7 bases from J; junction bases left unmatched: 8. The CDR3 consists of 15 residues. Germline CDR1 GTSNPN, CDR2 SVGIG (reference sequence). Primed by a sample-barcoded 5' primer and a J-beta primer mix, a second PCR proceeded for about 7 to 12 cycles. TCRdb used MiXCR to reprocess the 5' RACE reads, holding one entry per CDR3 protein. The sample has about 590,000 distinct CDR3 sequences, about 30% seen once. As regards this clonotype: Antigen: not known.

The receptor's source is a woman aged 80 or over in good health. The chain couples TRBV30 to TRBJ2-1, with TRBD2 matching over 8 bases. What was sequenced was blood. In DNA form, the CDR3 reads TGTGCCTGGAGTGTACGGGGGGGTCCCTGGAATGAGCAGTTCTTC. Its protein is CAWSVRGGPWNEQFF. The variable domain in full, with the rest retrieved from reference TRBV30 and TRBJ2-1, is SQTIHQWPATLVQPVGSPLSLECTVEGTSNPNLYWYRQAAGRGLQLLFYSVGIGQISSEVPQNLSASRPQDRQFILSSKKLLLSDSGFYLCAWSVRGGPWNEQFFGPGTRLTVL.